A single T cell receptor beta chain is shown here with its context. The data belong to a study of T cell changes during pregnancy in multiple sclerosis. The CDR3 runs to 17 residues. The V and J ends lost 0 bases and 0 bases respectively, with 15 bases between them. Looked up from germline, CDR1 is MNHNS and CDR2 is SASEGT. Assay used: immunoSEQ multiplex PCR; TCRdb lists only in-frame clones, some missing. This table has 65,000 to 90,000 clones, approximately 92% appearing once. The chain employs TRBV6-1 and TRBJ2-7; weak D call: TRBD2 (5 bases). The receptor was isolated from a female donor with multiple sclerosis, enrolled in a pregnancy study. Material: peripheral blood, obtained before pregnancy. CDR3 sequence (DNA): TGTGCCAGCAGTGAAGCACAGAGCGGACGAATCTCCTACGAGCAGTACTTC. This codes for CASSEAQSGRISYEQYF.